One and the same sample provided the 30 T cell receptor beta chains below, sequenced in a study of blood T cell repertoires in COVID-19. Assay used: immunoSEQ multiplex PCR; TCRdb lists only in-frame clones, some missing. The sample has some 390,000 clones, approximately 86% seen once; the top ten hold 2.5% to 3.5%. The sequenced sample was peripheral blood. The receptors stem from a human donor in a cohort sampled during active COVID-19.

In nucleotides, the CDR3 is TGTGCCAGCAGCACCACAGGGGGGAATTCACCCCTCCACTTT. It specifies CASSTTGGNSPLHF. The V and J genes are TRBV6-5 and TRBJ1-6, with TRBD1 matching over 8 bases. Germline CDR1 MNHEY, CDR2 SVGAGI. The CDR3 extends over 14 amino acids. The ends lost 6 bases at V and 7 bases at J; junction bases unmatched: 5.

The chain employs TRBV11-2 and TRBJ1-6, with 8 positions matching TRBD1. V dropped 5 bases and J dropped 8; count of bases not matched to a gene: 8. CDR3 size: 15 residues. Germline lookup yields CDR1 SGHAT and CDR2 FQNNGV. The CDR3 spells CASSPTGDYDSPLHF. The CDR3 DNA follows: TGTGCCAGCAGCCCGACAGGGGATTATGATTCACCCCTCCACTTT.

This chain uses TRBV6-1 with TRBJ1-5; D is possibly TRBD1 (6 bases). This CDR3 is 18 amino acids long. Germline V gives CDR1 MNHNS, CDR2 SASEGT. V was clipped by 4 bases and J by 4 bases, with 23 bases between them. The CDR3 sequence: CASSGGRGEPLWNQPQHF. Here the CDR3 DNA reads TGTGCCAGCAGTGGAGGCAGGGGAGAACCTTTGTGGAATCAGCCCCAGCATTTT.

The rearrangement joins TRBV6-5 to TRBJ1-2, with D possibly being TRBD1 (5 bases). V lost 6 bases and J 7 bases, leaving 18 bases between the germline ends. The CDR3 contains 14 residues. CDR1 is MNHEY, CDR2 SVGAGI, per germline. As DNA, the CDR3 is TGTGCCAGCAGCCTCGGGGCCAGCGGGATTGGCTACACCTTC. Translating gives CASSLGASGIGYTF.

This rearrangement joins TRBV7-2 to TRBJ2-1; 12 bases are shared with TRBD2. There are 17 residues in the CDR3. Germline-derived CDR1 and CDR2 are SGHTA and FQGNSA. Losses at the gene ends were 5 bases for V and 6 bases for J; bases not matched to a gene: 11. As DNA, the CDR3 is TGTGCCAGCAGCCCTTCTAGCGGGGGGGTGGGTCTCAATGAGCAGTTCTTC. Protein: CASSPSSGGVGLNEQFF.

The V call is TRBV19, the J call TRBJ2-1; 9 nucleotides align to TRBD2. Germline CDR1 reads LNHDA; CDR2 reads SQIVND (reference sequence). Trimming took 2 bases from V and 5 from J; bases not matched to a gene: 7. CDR3 length equals 16 residues. The DNA for the CDR3 is TGTGCCAGTAGTATATGGTCTAGCGGGGCCAACAATGAGCAGTTCTTC. Translation gives CASSIWSSGANNEQFF.

This chain connects TRBV9 to TRBJ2-7; 9 bases agree with TRBD2. The CDR3 spans 14 residues. The germline V gene has CDR1 SGDLS and CDR2 YYNGEE. V was pared by 0 bases and J by 6 bases, with 4 bases of the junction left unmatched. In DNA form, the CDR3 reads TGTGCCAGCAGCGTAGAACCTAGCGGGGTCGAGCAGTACTTC. This gives the protein CASSVEPSGVEQYF.

This sequence joins TRBV7-3 and TRBJ2-1, with a possible D match to TRBD2 (6 bases). V shed 5 bases and J shed 2 bases, with 16 bases lying between them. Germline loops: CDR1 SGHTA, CDR2 FQGTGA. The CDR3 runs to 16 residues. Here the CDR3 reads CASSLLSGSPYNEQFF. The CDR3 DNA reads as TGTGCCAGCAGCCTCCTGTCCGGGAGCCCCTACAATGAGCAGTTCTTC. The full variable domain, rest sourced from reference TRBV7-3 and TRBJ2-1, is GAGVSQTPSNKVTEKGKYVELRCDPISGHTALYWYRQSLGQGPEFLIYFQGTGAADDSGLPNDRFFAVRPEGSVSTLKIQRTERGDSAVYLCASSLLSGSPYNEQFFGPGTRLTVL.

The chain combines TRBV7-9 with TRBJ2-5; TRBD2 agrees at 12 bases. Trimming at V came to 2 bases and at J to 5 bases, leaving 3 bases not matched to a gene. The germline V gene encodes CDR1 SEHNR and CDR2 FQNEAQ (reference sequence). The CDR3 is made up of 15 amino acids. The CDR3 sequence: CASSLSTSGRETQYF. The CDR3 region has the DNA TGTGCCAGCAGCTTATCCACTAGCGGGAGGGAGACCCAGTACTTC. Full variable domain (remainder filled in from reference TRBV7-9 and TRBJ2-5): DTGVSQNPRHKITKRGQNVTFRCDPISEHNRLYWYRQTLGQGPEFLTYFQNEAQLEKSRLLSDRFSAERPKGSFSTLEIQRTEQGDSAMYLCASSLSTSGRETQYFGPGTRLLVL.

The CDR3 coding sequence is TGTGCCAGCAGTTCGACTCACTACGAGCAGTACTTC. The encoded protein is CASSSTHYEQYF. This chain links TRBV28 with TRBJ2-7; D gene uncertain. Trimming left V 4 bases short and J 3 bases short, with 7 bases between. Germline V gene data show CDR1 as MDHEN and CDR2 as SYDVKM. The CDR3 spans 12 residues. The entire variable domain, with the rest obtained from reference TRBV28 and TRBJ2-7, is as follows: DVKVTQSSRYLVKRTGEKVFLECVQDMDHENMFWYRQDPGLGLRLIYFSYDVKMKEKGDIPEGYSVSREKKERFSLILESASTNQTSMYLCASSSTHYEQYFGPGTRLTVT.

V and J are TRBV13 and TRBJ1-5; 8 nucleotides align to TRBD1. This CDR3 spans 15 amino acids. The V gene end was trimmed by 5 bases and the J gene end by 6 bases; junction bases not matched to a gene: 9. CDR1 and CDR2 (germline): PRHDT, FYEKMQ (reference sequence). DNA for the CDR3: TGTGCCAGCAGCCAGAAAGGGACAGGTATTCAGCCCCAGCATTTT. This encodes CASSQKGTGIQPQHF.

The V call is TRBV4-1, the J call TRBJ2-7; perhaps TRBD1 as D (6 bases). The germline V gene encodes CDR1 MGHRA and CDR2 YSYEKL. This CDR3 has 12 residues. V was trimmed by 6 bases and J by 5 bases, leaving 11 bases between them. The DNA for the CDR3 is TGCGCCAGCAGGGGGGCAGGGAACGAGCAGTACTTC. The encoded protein is CASRGAGNEQYF.

The chain has TRBV7-3 and TRBJ1-1, with 7 bases aligning to TRBD1. V lost 5 bases to trimming and J lost 4 bases; unmatched junction nucleotides: 4. Germline loops: CDR1 SGHTA, CDR2 FQGTGA. This CDR3 contains 13 residues. The CDR3 protein is CASSNTGATEAFF. In nucleotides, the CDR3 is TGTGCCAGCAGCAATACAGGGGCCACTGAAGCTTTCTTT.

This clone has a handful of counts. V usage is TRBV10-2 and J usage is TRBJ2-5, with 9 nucleotides matching TRBD1. Germline CDR1 and CDR2: WSHSY and SAAADI. V trimming: 2 bases; J trimming: 5 bases; junction bases outside the gene matches: 0. The CDR3 is 13 residues long. The CDR3: CASSEGTGETQYF. CDR3 DNA: TGCGCCAGCAGTGAGGGGACAGGGGAGACCCAGTACTTC.

The CDR3 coding sequence is TGTGCCAGCAGTGAAGTCGAGGCCCTCAGTAAGTTCTTC. Its protein is CASSEVEALSKFF. The chain recombines TRBV6-1 with TRBJ2-1; D not certain. The CDR3 spans 13 residues. V gave up 1 base and J gave up 14 bases, with 15 bases separating them. CDR1 MNHNS and CDR2 SASEGT come from the germline V gene.

V is TRBV27 and J is TRBJ2-7; 8 positions agree with TRBD2. Trimming took 5 bases from V and 5 from J; bases not matched to a gene: 11. CDR3 size: 15 residues. Germline V gene data show CDR1 as MNHEY and CDR2 as SMNVEV (reference sequence). The CDR3 reads CASSGMAGGFNEQYF. Written as DNA, the CDR3 is TGTGCCAGCAGTGGGATGGCGGGGGGTTTCAACGAGCAGTACTTC.

This clone was counted ten times or more. Other DNA sequences from this sample encode an identical CDR3 as well. This chain connects TRBV5-1 to TRBJ2-7; TRBD1 agrees at 8 bases. With 2 bases clipped from V and 3 bases from J, the junction kept 7 bases outside the gene matches. The germline gives CDR1 SGHRS, CDR2 YFSETQ. CDR3 length: 15 amino acids. CDR3 coding DNA: TGCGCCAGCAGCTTATCTCCCGGACAGGGCTACGAGCAGTACTTC. The encoded protein is CASSLSPGQGYEQYF.

V usage is TRBV4-2 and J usage is TRBJ1-6, with D unresolved. Trimming took off 0 bases at V and 4 bases at J, with 7 bases between the two ends. There are 15 residues in the CDR3. Germline loops: CDR1 LGHNA, CDR2 YNFKEQ. The CDR3 spells CASSQDRSYNSPLHF. The CDR3 region has the DNA TGTGCCAGCAGCCAAGATCGGAGTTATAATTCACCCCTCCACTTT.

This chain links TRBV3-1 (or the pseudogene TRBV3-2) with TRBJ2-3; 8 nucleotides align to TRBD2. With V trimmed by 1 base and J by 2 bases, 5 bases remained unmatched. CDR3 length: 16 amino acids. Germline lookup yields CDR1 LGHDT and CDR2 YNNKEL (reference sequence). The DNA of the CDR3 is TGTGCCAGCAGCCAAGTCGCTAGCGGGTCCACAGATACGCAGTATTTT. Its protein is CASSQVASGSTDTQYF.

The rearrangement links TRBV30 to TRBJ1-3; D unclear. Germline V lookup: CDR1 GTSNPN, CDR2 SVGIG (reference sequence). The CDR3 sequence is 15 residues long. The V end was cut by 5 bases, the J end by 0 bases, with 14 bases between. The CDR3 DNA is TGTGCCTGGGACATCGGGTTTACCTCTGGAAACACCATATATTTT. This encodes CAWDIGFTSGNTIYF.

V and J are TRBV19 and TRBJ2-7, with D hard to call. The CDR3 length is 13 residues. Trimming removed 3 bases from V and 1 base from J, with 7 bases in between. Germline V gene sequence: CDR1 LNHDA, CDR2 SQIVND (reference sequence). The CDR3 here is CASSISVSYEQYF. The DNA of the CDR3 is TGTGCCAGTAGTATTTCGGTTTCCTACGAGCAGTACTTC.

V usage is TRBV2 and J usage is TRBJ1-5, with 7 bases matching TRBD1. Per germline, CDR1 SNHLY and CDR2 FYNNEI. V was pared by 6 bases and J by 2 bases, with 7 bases of the junction left unmatched. The CDR3 runs to 15 residues. CDR3 sequence: CASRVNRGGNQPQHF. CDR3 in DNA: TGTGCCAGCAGAGTTAACAGGGGAGGCAATCAGCCCCAGCATTTT.

The chain couples TRBV20-1 to TRBJ1-3, with a weak D call TRBD1 (6 bases). Germline lookup yields CDR1 DFQATT and CDR2 SNEGSKA (reference sequence). The CDR3 spans 18 residues. Trimming took 4 bases from V and 2 from J, leaving 24 bases between them. CDR3: CSAIDFTRRGGTGNTIYF. CDR3 nucleotide sequence: TGCAGTGCTATTGATTTTACCAGGAGGGGGGGGACTGGAAACACCATATATTTT.

The chain combines TRBV5-1 with TRBJ2-2; D is perhaps TRBD2 (5 bases). From germline, CDR1 is SGHRS and CDR2 YFSETQ. This CDR3 spans 14 amino acids. V was shortened by 4 bases and J by 4 bases, with 11 bases between the two germline ends. The CDR3: CASSGREGTGELFF. CDR3 DNA: TGCGCCAGCAGCGGTCGGGAAGGCACCGGGGAGCTGTTTTTT.

This chain joins TRBV3-1 (or the pseudogene TRBV3-2) and TRBJ1-4, with 7 bases fitting TRBD1. Germline CDR1 and CDR2: LGHDT and YNNKEL (reference sequence). CDR3 size: 14 residues. Unmatched junction bases numbered 6, after V lost 5 bases and J lost 6 bases. Written as DNA, the CDR3 is TGTGCCAGCAGCAGGACAGGTGACGATGAAAAACTGTTTTTT. Translated, it gives CASSRTGDDEKLFF.

The V gene is TRBV6-6, the J gene TRBJ1-3; possibly TRBD1 for D (6 bases). Germline loops: CDR1 MNHNY, CDR2 SVGAGI (reference sequence). The V gene lost 4 bases and the J gene lost 1 base, with 14 bases spanning the gap. This CDR3 is 16 amino acids long. Here the CDR3 DNA reads TGTGCCAGCAGTTCTACAGGGACCCGTTCTGGAAACACCATATATTTT. Translated: CASSSTGTRSGNTIYF.

This chain's CDR3 is CASSRGPQETQYF. For the CDR3, the DNA is TGTGCCAGCAGCCGCGGGCCCCAAGAGACCCAGTACTTC. The chain has TRBV7-3 and TRBJ2-5, with TRBD2 as a possible D gene (5 bases). V lost 5 bases, J lost 1 base, and 8 bases lay in between. This CDR3 contains 13 residues. Germline lookup yields CDR1 SGHTA and CDR2 FQGTGA.

The J gene is TRBJ1-4, the V gene TRBV20-1; 7 bases are a match to TRBD1. Per the germline V gene, CDR1 is DFQATT and CDR2 is SNEGSKA (reference sequence). This CDR3 contains 13 residues. The V gene end was trimmed by 3 bases and the J gene end by 6 bases; junction bases not matched to a gene: 4. The CDR3 here is CSASGRGHEKLFF. Here the CDR3 DNA reads TGCAGTGCTAGTGGGAGGGGGCATGAAAAACTGTTTTTT.

This chain joins TRBV7-9 and TRBJ2-7, with 7 bases identical to TRBD1. V trimming: 5 bases; J trimming: 4 bases; junction bases outside the gene matches: 5. Germline V gene lookup returns CDR1 SEHNR and CDR2 FQNEAQ (reference sequence). CDR3 length equals 13 residues. The CDR3 sequence is CASSTGQVYEQYF. The CDR3 DNA sequence: TGTGCCAGCAGCACCGGACAGGTGTACGAGCAGTACTTC.

This clone was detected a few times. J is TRBJ2-7 and V is TRBV12-3 or TRBV12-4; 7 nucleotides match TRBD1. V lost 8 bases and J lost 6; bases outside the gene matches: 10. The CDR3 length is 13 residues. The CDR3 sequence is CASRRNRGGEQYF. CDR3 nucleotides: TGTGCCAGCCGGAGGAACAGGGGTGGCGAGCAGTACTTC.